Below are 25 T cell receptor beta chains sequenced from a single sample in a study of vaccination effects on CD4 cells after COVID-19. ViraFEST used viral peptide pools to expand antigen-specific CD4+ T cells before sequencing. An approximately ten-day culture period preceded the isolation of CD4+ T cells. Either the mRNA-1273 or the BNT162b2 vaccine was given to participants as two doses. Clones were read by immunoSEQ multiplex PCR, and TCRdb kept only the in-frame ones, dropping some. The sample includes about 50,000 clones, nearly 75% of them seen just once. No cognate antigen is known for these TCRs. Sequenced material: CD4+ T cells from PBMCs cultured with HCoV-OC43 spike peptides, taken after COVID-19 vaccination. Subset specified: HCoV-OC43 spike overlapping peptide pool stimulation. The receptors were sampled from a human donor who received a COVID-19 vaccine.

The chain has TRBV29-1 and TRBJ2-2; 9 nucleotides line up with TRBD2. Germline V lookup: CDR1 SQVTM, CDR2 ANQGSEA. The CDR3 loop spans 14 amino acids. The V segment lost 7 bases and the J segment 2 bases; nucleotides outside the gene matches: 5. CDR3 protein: CSAQLAGNTGELFF. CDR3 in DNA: TGCAGCGCCCAGCTAGCGGGAAACACCGGGGAGCTGTTTTTT.

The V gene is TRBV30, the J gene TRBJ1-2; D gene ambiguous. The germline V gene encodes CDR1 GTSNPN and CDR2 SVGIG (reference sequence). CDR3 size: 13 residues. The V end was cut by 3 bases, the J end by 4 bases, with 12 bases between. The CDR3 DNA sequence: TGTGCCTGGAGCGGCGGGGTAGGCTATGGCTACACCTTC. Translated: CAWSGGVGYGYTF. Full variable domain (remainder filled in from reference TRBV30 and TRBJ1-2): SQTIHQWPATLVQPVGSPLSLECTVEGTSNPNLYWYRQAAGRGLQLLFYSVGIGQISSEVPQNLSASRPQDRQFILSSKKLLLSDSGFYLCAWSGGVGYGYTFGSGTRLTVV.

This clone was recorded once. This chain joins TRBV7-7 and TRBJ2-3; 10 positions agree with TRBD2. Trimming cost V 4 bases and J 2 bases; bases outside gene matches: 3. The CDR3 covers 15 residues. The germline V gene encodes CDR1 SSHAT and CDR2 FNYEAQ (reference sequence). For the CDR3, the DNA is TGTGCCAGCAGCTCCGGGACTAGCGACACAGATACGCAGTATTTT. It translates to CASSSGTSDTDTQYF.

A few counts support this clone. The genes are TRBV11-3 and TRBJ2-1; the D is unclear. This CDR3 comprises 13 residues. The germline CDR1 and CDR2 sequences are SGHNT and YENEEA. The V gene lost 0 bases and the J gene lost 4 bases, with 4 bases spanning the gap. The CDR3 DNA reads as TGTGCCAGCAGCTTAGACTCATACAATGAGCAGTTCTTC. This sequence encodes CASSLDSYNEQFF.

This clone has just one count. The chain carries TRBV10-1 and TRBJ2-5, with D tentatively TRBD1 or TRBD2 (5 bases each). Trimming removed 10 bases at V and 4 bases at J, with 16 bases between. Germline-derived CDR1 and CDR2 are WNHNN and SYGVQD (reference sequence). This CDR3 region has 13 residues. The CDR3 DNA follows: TGCGCCACCGGGGACCAGGGTGGAGAGACCCAGTACTTC. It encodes CATGDQGGETQYF.

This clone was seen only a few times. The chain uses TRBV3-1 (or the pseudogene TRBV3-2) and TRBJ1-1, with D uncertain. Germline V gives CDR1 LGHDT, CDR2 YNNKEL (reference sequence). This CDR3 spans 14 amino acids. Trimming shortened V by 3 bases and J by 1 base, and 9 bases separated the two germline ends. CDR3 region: CASSHPGTNTEAFF. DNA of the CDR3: TGTGCCAGCAGCCACCCCGGAACGAACACTGAAGCTTTCTTT.

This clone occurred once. The CDR3 nucleotides are TGCGCCAGCAGCTTGGCAGGGAAGGGGAACACTGAAGCTTTCTTT. This translates into CASSLAGKGNTEAFF. This chain connects TRBV5-1 to TRBJ1-1; D is perhaps TRBD1 (5 bases). Per germline, CDR1 SGHRS and CDR2 YFSETQ. This CDR3 has 15 residues. Trimming took 0 bases from V and 1 from J, leaving 10 bases between them.

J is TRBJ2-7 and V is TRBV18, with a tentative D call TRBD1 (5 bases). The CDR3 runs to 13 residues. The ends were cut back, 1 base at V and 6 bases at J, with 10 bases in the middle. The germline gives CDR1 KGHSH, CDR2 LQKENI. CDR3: CASSPLQGSEQYF. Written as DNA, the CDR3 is TGTGCCAGCTCACCACTTCAGGGTAGCGAGCAGTACTTC.

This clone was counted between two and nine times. CDR3: CASSLGLAAYNEQFF. The CDR3, as DNA: TGTGCCAGTAGCCTAGGACTAGCGGCGTACAATGAGCAGTTCTTC. This chain uses TRBV19 with TRBJ2-1; TRBD2 agrees at 10 bases. Germline lookup yields CDR1 LNHDA and CDR2 SQIVND (reference sequence). V was pared by 6 bases and J by 4 bases, with 6 bases of the junction left unmatched. The CDR3 runs to 15 residues.

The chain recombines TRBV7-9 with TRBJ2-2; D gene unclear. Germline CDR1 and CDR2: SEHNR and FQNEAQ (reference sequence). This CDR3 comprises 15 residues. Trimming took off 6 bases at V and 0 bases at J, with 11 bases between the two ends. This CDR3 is CASSRGDTNTGELFF. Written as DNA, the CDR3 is TGTGCCAGCAGTAGAGGCGATACGAACACCGGGGAGCTGTTTTTT.

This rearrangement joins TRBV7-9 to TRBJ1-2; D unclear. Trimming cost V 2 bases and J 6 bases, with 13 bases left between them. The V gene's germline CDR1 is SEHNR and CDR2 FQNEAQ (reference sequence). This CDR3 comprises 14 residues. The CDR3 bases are TGTGCCAGCAGCTTAATTTCAGATGGGAATGGCTACACCTTC. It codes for CASSLISDGNGYTF.

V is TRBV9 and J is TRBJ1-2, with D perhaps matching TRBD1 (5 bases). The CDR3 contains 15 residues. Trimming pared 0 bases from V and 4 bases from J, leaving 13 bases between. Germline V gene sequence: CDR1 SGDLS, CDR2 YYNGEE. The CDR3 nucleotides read TGTGCCAGCAGCGTAGCTCAGGGCAGAGGCTATGGCTACACCTTC. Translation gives CASSVAQGRGYGYTF.

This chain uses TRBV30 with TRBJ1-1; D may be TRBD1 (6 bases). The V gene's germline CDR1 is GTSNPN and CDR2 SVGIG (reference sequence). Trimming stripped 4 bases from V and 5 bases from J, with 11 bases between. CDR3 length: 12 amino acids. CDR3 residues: CAWNRERTEAFF. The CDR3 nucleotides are TGTGCCTGGAACAGGGAGAGGACTGAAGCTTTCTTT.

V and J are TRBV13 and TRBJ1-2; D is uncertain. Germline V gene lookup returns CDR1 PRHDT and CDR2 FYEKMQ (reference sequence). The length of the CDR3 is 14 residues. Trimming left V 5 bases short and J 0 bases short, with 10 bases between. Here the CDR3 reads CASSPVIANYGYTF. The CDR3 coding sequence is TGTGCCAGCAGCCCTGTGATAGCTAACTATGGCTACACCTTC. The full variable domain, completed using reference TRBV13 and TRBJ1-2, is AAGVIQSPRHLIKEKRETATLKCYPIPRHDTVYWYQQGPGQDPQFLISFYEKMQSDKGSIPDRFSAQQFSDYHSELNMSSLELGDSALYFCASSPVIANYGYTFGSGTRLTVV.

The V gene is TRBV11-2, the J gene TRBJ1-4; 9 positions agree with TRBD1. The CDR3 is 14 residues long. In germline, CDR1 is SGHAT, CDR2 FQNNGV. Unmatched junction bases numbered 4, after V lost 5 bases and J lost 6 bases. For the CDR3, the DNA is TGTGCCAGCAGCGTGGGACAGGGACATGAAAAACTGTTTTTT. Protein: CASSVGQGHEKLFF.

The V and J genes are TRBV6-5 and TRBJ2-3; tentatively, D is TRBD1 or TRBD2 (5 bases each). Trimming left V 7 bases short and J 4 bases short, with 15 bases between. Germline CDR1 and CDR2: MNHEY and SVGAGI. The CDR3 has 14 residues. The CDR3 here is CASTGRGAADTQYF. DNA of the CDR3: TGTGCCAGCACGGGACGAGGGGCAGCAGATACGCAGTATTTT.

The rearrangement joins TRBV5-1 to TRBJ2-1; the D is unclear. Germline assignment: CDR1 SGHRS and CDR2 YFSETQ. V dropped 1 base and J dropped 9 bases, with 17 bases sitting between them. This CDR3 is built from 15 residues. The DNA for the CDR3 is TGCGCCAGCAGCTTGTTAGGATGGGGTTATGCTGAGCAGTTCTTC. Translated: CASSLLGWGYAEQFF.

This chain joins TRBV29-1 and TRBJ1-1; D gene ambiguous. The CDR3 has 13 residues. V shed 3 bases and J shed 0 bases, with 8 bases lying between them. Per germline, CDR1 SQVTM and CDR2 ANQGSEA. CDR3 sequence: CSVERSMNTEAFF. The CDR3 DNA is TGCAGCGTTGAGCGCAGCATGAACACTGAAGCTTTCTTT.

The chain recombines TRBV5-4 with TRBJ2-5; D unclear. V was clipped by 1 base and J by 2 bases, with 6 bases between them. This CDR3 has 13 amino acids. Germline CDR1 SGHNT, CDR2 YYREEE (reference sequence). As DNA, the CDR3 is TGTGCCAGCAGCTTGATCCAACAAGAGACCCAGTACTTC. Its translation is CASSLIQQETQYF. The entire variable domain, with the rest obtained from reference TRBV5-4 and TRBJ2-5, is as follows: ETGVTQSPTHLIKTRGQQVTLRCSSQSGHNTVSWYQQALGQGPQFIFQYYREEENGRGNFPPRFSGLQFPNYSSELNVNALELDDSALYLCASSLIQQETQYFGPGTRLLVL.

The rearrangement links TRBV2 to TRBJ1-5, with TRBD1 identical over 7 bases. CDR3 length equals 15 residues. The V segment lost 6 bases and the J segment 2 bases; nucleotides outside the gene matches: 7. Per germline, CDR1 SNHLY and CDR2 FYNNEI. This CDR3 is CASRFSQGGNQPQHF. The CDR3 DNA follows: TGTGCCAGCAGGTTCTCGCAGGGGGGCAATCAGCCCCAGCATTTT.

Here the CDR3 reads CATAGGWNSYEQYF. In DNA form, the CDR3 reads TGTGCCACCGCGGGAGGGTGGAACTCCTACGAGCAGTACTTC. The chain has TRBV6-5 and TRBJ2-7; 9 positions agree with TRBD2. CDR1 is MNHEY and CDR2 is SVGAGI in the germline V gene. This CDR3 has 14 amino acids. J was trimmed by 0 bases and V by 10 bases; bases with no gene match: 7.

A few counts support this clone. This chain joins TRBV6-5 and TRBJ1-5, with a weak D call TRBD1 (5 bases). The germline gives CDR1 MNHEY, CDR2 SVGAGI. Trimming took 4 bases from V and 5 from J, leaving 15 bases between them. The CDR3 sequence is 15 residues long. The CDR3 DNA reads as TGTGCCAGCAGTTCCTTTGGCAGGGCAGATCAGCCCCAGCATTTT. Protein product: CASSSFGRADQPQHF.

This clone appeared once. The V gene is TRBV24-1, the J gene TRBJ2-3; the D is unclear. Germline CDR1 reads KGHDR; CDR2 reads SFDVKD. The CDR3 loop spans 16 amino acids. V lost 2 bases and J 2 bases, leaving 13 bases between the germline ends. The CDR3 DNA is TGTGCCACCAGTGATTCGGTAAGGGTGTACACAGATACGCAGTATTTT. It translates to CATSDSVRVYTDTQYF.

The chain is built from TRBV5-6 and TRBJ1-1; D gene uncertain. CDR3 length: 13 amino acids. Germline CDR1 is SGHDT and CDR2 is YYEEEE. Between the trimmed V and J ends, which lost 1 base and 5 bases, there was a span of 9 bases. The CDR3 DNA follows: TGTGCCAGCAGCTTGCCGGTGGGAACTGAAGCTTTCTTT. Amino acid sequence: CASSLPVGTEAFF. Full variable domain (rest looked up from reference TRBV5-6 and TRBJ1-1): DAGVTQSPTHLIKTRGQQVTLRCSPKSGHDTVSWYQQALGQGPQFIFQYYEEEERQRGNFPDRFSGHQFPNYSSELNVNALLLGDSALYLCASSLPVGTEAFFGQGTRLTVV.

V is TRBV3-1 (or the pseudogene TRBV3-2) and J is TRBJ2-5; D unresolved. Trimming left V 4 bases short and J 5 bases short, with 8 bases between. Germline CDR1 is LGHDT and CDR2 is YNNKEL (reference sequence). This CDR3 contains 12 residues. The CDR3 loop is CASSLGTETQYF. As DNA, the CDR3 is TGTGCCAGCAGCCTGGGAACGGAGACCCAGTACTTC.